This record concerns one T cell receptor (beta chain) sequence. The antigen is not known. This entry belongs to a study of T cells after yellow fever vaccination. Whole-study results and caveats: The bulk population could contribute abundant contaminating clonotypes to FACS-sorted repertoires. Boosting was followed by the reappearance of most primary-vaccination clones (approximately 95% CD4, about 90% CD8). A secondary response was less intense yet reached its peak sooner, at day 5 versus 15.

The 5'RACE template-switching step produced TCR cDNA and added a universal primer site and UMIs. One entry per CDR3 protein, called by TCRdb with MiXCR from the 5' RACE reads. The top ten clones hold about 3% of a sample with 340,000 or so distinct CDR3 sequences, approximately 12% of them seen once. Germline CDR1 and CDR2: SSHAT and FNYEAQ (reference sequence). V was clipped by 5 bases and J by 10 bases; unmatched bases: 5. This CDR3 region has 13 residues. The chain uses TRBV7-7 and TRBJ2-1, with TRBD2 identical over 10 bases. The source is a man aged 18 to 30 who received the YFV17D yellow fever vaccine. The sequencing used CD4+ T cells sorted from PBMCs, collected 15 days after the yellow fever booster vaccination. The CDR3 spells CASSSGGALEQFF. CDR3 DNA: TGTGCCAGCAGCAGCGGGGGGGCCTTGGAGCAGTTCTTC.